The 10 T cell receptor beta chains in this list originate from one sample, sequenced in a study of neoadjuvant anti-PD-1 for oral cavity cancer. Sequenced by immunoSEQ multiplex PCR; TCRdb stores in-frame clones only, minus some. The table lists fewer than 90,000 clones, approximately 80% of them singletons. The specimen was PBMCs, collected before nivolumab (anti-PD-1) treatment. The receptors stem from a person between 40 and 79 years old with oral cavity squamous cell carcinoma.

This clone was seen once. The V gene is TRBV6-6, the J gene TRBJ1-1; a possible D gene is TRBD1 (5 bases). Trimming pared 5 bases from V and 1 base from J, leaving 11 bases between. Looked up from germline, CDR1 is MNHNY and CDR2 is SVGAGI (reference sequence). The CDR3 covers 14 residues. The DNA of the CDR3 is TGTGCCAGCAGTGATGGGACGGCGAACACTGAAGCTTTCTTT. This codes for CASSDGTANTEAFF.

This rearrangement joins TRBV15 to TRBJ2-5; 11 bases align to TRBD2. V shed 5 bases and J 5 bases; nucleotides not matched to a gene: 7. The CDR3 extends over 15 amino acids. CDR1 is LNHNV, CDR2 YYDKDF, per germline (reference sequence). The CDR3 here is CATSPRIAGGETQYF. CDR3 DNA sequence: TGTGCCACCAGCCCGCGTATAGCGGGAGGGGAGACCCAGTACTTC.

This clone was recorded a few times. The chain couples TRBV2 to TRBJ2-1; a possible D gene is TRBD2 (6 bases). Trimming stripped 3 bases from V and 2 bases from J, with 20 bases between. CDR3 length: 18 residues. CDR1 SNHLY and CDR2 FYNNEI come from the germline V gene. CDR3 DNA sequence: TGTGCCAGCAGTGATTCGGGCTCCTGGGGGGACCCCTACAATGAGCAGTTCTTC. Its protein is CASSDSGSWGDPYNEQFF.

The chain is built from TRBV10-2 and TRBJ1-1; 8 bases are shared with TRBD1. CDR3 size: 13 residues. Germline CDR1 WSHSY, CDR2 SAAADI. V gave up 6 bases and J gave up 5 bases; unmatched junction bases: 5. This chain's CDR3 is CASREDRATEAFF. Here the CDR3 DNA reads TGCGCCAGCAGGGAGGACAGGGCGACTGAAGCTTTCTTT.

For this clone: The junction shows a germline mismatch at one end, possibly a read error. V and J are TRBV5-6 and TRBJ2-1; 13 positions match TRBD2. This CDR3 has 13 residues. Per germline, CDR1 SGHDT and CDR2 YYEEEE. The CDR3 loop is CASSSGPGTSGVF. The DNA for the CDR3 is TGTGCCAGCAGTTCGGGCCCGGGGACTAGCGGGGTCTTC.

The V call is TRBV7-8, the J call TRBJ2-5; possibly TRBD1 or TRBD2 for D (6 bases each). CDR1 is SGHVS, CDR2 FQNEAQ, per germline. V lost 7 bases, J lost 10 bases, and 22 bases lay in between. This CDR3 spans 14 amino acids. CDR3 loop: CASTPYEPGADQYF. Here the CDR3 DNA reads TGTGCCAGCACCCCTTACGAGCCGGGGGCGGACCAGTACTTC.

This sequence joins TRBV11-2 and TRBJ2-1; D might be TRBD1 or TRBD2, each matching 6 bases. Germline V gene lookup returns CDR1 SGHAT and CDR2 FQNNGV. This CDR3 has 16 residues. V gave up 5 bases and J gave up 1 base, with 15 bases separating them. The CDR3 sequence is CASSPRGRDSYNEQFF. CDR3 in DNA: TGTGCCAGCAGCCCCCGGGGGCGGGATTCCTACAATGAGCAGTTCTTC.

V usage is TRBV11-2 and J usage is TRBJ2-5; 9 nucleotides line up with TRBD2. V trimming: 5 bases; J trimming: 4 bases; junction bases outside the gene matches: 5. Germline-derived CDR1 and CDR2 are SGHAT and FQNNGV. This CDR3 region has 14 residues. Written as DNA, the CDR3 is TGTGCCAGCAGCCGACTAGCGGAGTTAGAGACCCAGTACTTC. Its protein is CASSRLAELETQYF.

The V call is TRBV4-2, the J call TRBJ2-5; tentatively, D is TRBD2 (5 bases). Trimming stripped 5 bases from V and 2 bases from J, with 12 bases between. Germline V gives CDR1 LGHNA, CDR2 YNFKEQ. CDR3 length: 14 amino acids. CDR3: CASSSGREQETQYF. The CDR3 bases are TGTGCCAGCAGCTCCGGACGGGAACAAGAGACCCAGTACTTC.

The rearrangement joins TRBV25-1 to TRBJ2-6; tentatively, D is TRBD2 (6 bases). The CDR3 has 15 residues. The germline V gene encodes CDR1 MGHDK and CDR2 SYGVNS. V was clipped by 7 bases and J by 4 bases, with 14 bases between them. The CDR3 protein is CASNRGGSGANVLTF. CDR3 nucleotides: TGTGCCAGCAACCGTGGGGGGAGCGGGGCCAACGTCCTGACTTTC. Together with reference TRBV25-1 and TRBJ2-6, the CDR3 gives the full variable domain: EADIYQTPRYLVIGTGKKITLECSQTMGHDKMYWYQQDPGMELHLIHYSYGVNSTEKGDLSSESTVSRIRTEHFPLTLESARPSHTSQYLCASNRGGSGANVLTFGAGSRLTVL.